These 30 T cell receptor beta chains were sequenced from one sample in a study of shared clonotypes between healthy human individuals. Some clones are missing from TCRdb's copy, which holds only in-frame ones; the method was immunoSEQ multiplex PCR. The sample holds roughly 2.4 million clones, approximately 96% seen once. Sequences were obtained from naive CD4+ T cells sorted from blood. The sample's subset: CD45RA+ positively selected. These receptors originate from a man aged 18 to 30 in good health.

The chain employs TRBV18 and TRBJ2-7; either TRBD1 or TRBD2 may fit D (5 bases each). Trimming removed 3 bases from V and 5 bases from J, with 11 bases in between. CDR1 KGHSH and CDR2 LQKENI come from the germline V gene. The CDR3 extends over 13 amino acids. The CDR3 coding sequence is TGTGCCAGCTCACCCGCAATGGGGGACGAGCAGTACTTC. Its translation: CASSPAMGDEQYF.

The V gene is TRBV6-5, the J gene TRBJ1-1; D gene uncertain. Between the trimmed V and J ends, which lost 5 bases and 0 bases, there was a span of 13 bases. CDR3 length: 15 amino acids. The germline V gene encodes CDR1 MNHEY and CDR2 SVGAGI. CDR3 protein: CASSQDAVMNTEAFF. The CDR3 DNA follows: TGTGCCAGCAGTCAGGACGCGGTCATGAACACTGAAGCTTTCTTT.

In its sample, this clone was seen once. The identical CDR3 is also encoded by other nucleotide sequences in the sample. The J gene is TRBJ2-7, the V gene TRBV9; 8 bases match TRBD1. The CDR3 consists of 14 residues. With V trimmed by 0 bases and J by 4 bases, 3 bases remained unmatched. Germline CDR1 reads SGDLS; CDR2 reads YYNGEE. CDR3 in DNA: TGTGCCAGCAGCGTAGACAGGGGGACTTACGAGCAGTACTTC. Translation: CASSVDRGTYEQYF.

The chain recombines TRBV9 with TRBJ2-1; unclear D gene. The CDR3 is 14 residues long. Germline CDR1 reads SGDLS; CDR2 reads YYNGEE. V lost 0 bases and J lost 8, with 12 bases in between. The CDR3 bases are TGTGCCAGCAGCGTAGCCTCCCACTTAGATGAGCAGTTCTTC. Amino acids: CASSVASHLDEQFF.

The CDR3 reads CASSRNPVDTEAFF. The CDR3 DNA reads as TGTGCCAGCTCACGAAACCCGGTGGACACTGAAGCTTTCTTT. This chain connects TRBV18 to TRBJ1-1; D not certain. The germline V and J ends were trimmed by 4 bases and 3 bases, with 12 bases remaining between them. The CDR3 has 14 amino acids. The germline V gene has CDR1 KGHSH and CDR2 LQKENI.

The gene calls are TRBV10-3 and TRBJ2-5; D is tentatively TRBD1 or TRBD2 (6 bases each). Germline lookup yields CDR1 ENHRY and CDR2 SYGVKD. V lost 6 bases and J lost 5, with 19 bases in between. The CDR3 sequence is 15 residues long. CDR3 in DNA: TGTGCCATCAGCGGGGCATTCGGGGGCTTGGAGACCCAGTACTTC. The encoded protein is CAISGAFGGLETQYF.

The CDR3, as DNA: TGTGCCAGCCTTACCGGGACAGGGGCCTACGAGCAGTACTTC. Amino acids: CASLTGTGAYEQYF. The chain uses TRBV6-1 and TRBJ2-7; TRBD1 agrees at 10 bases. Germline V lookup: CDR1 MNHNS, CDR2 SASEGT. The CDR3 contains 14 residues. After removal of 8 bases from V and 2 bases from J, the junction contained 6 bases not matched to a gene.

The chain links TRBV27 to TRBJ1-3; maybe TRBD1 (5 bases). This CDR3 has 14 residues. V lost 2 bases, J lost 9 bases, and 14 bases lay in between. CDR1 is MNHEY, CDR2 SMNVEV, per germline (reference sequence). CDR3: CASSLGAGRGTIYF. The DNA of the CDR3 is TGTGCCAGCAGTTTAGGGGCAGGCCGAGGCACCATATATTTT.

The V call is TRBV2, the J call TRBJ2-5, with D perhaps TRBD1 (8 bases). This CDR3 spans 16 amino acids. V was shortened by 1 base and J by 2 bases, with 14 bases between the two germline ends. Looked up from germline, CDR1 is SNHLY and CDR2 is FYNNEI. CDR3 sequence: CASSEGTGRAQETQYF. CDR3 sequence (DNA): TGTGCCAGCAGTGAAGGGACAGGGAGGGCACAAGAGACCCAGTACTTC.

A word on this clone: Within the sample, other DNA sequences also encode this same CDR3. This chain links TRBV11-3 with TRBJ2-1; D is uncertain. The germline CDR1 and CDR2 sequences are SGHNT and YENEEA. This CDR3 has 15 residues. With 1 base removed from V and 0 bases from J, the gap between germline ends came to 7 bases. CDR3 sequence: CASSLGSSSYNEQFF. As DNA, the CDR3 is TGTGCCAGCAGCTTAGGGTCCAGCTCCTACAATGAGCAGTTCTTC.

Turning to this clone: This CDR3 is also generated by other DNA sequences in the sample. This sequence joins TRBV9 and TRBJ2-1, with D possibly being TRBD1 (6 bases). The CDR3 runs 15 residues. In germline, CDR1 is SGDLS, CDR2 YYNGEE. Trimming pared 2 bases from V and 2 bases from J, leaving 11 bases between. CDR3 region: CASSVAGDPYNEQFF. The CDR3 nucleotides are TGTGCCAGCAGCGTCGCAGGGGATCCCTACAATGAGCAGTTCTTC.

The V gene is TRBV20-1, the J gene TRBJ1-2; no clear D. The CDR3 has 11 residues. Trimming removed 5 bases from V and 0 bases from J, with 4 bases in between. Germline CDR1 DFQATT, CDR2 SNEGSKA (reference sequence). The CDR3 nucleotides read TGCAGTGCTGCCTCTAACTATGGCTACACCTTC. This sequence encodes CSAASNYGYTF.

The chain combines TRBV6-5 with TRBJ1-2; TRBD1 aligns across 10 bases. CDR3 length: 14 amino acids. Germline V CDR1 and CDR2: MNHEY, SVGAGI. The ends lost 6 bases at V and 7 bases at J; junction bases unmatched: 8. The CDR3 spells CASSLGTGVFGYTF. CDR3 DNA sequence: TGTGCCAGCAGCCTCGGGACAGGGGTTTTTGGCTACACCTTC.

The chain is built from TRBV28 and TRBJ1-3; a weak D match, TRBD1 (6 bases). Trimming pared 5 bases from V and 0 bases from J, leaving 11 bases between. CDR3 length equals 15 residues. Germline CDR1 is MDHEN and CDR2 is SYDVKM. As DNA, the CDR3 is TGTGCCAGCAGTATCAAAGGGGGCTCTGGAAACACCATATATTTT. It codes for CASSIKGGSGNTIYF.

This sequence joins TRBV19 and TRBJ1-5, with D possibly matching TRBD1 (5 bases). The CDR3 extends over 15 amino acids. V lost 9 bases and J lost 2, with 17 bases in between. The germline V gene encodes CDR1 LNHDA and CDR2 SQIVND (reference sequence). Here the CDR3 reads CASRFTVGGNQPQHF. In DNA form, the CDR3 reads TGTGCCAGCCGGTTTACGGTGGGGGGCAATCAGCCCCAGCATTTT.

V gene TRBV28 combines with J gene TRBJ2-7, with D uncertain. CDR1 is MDHEN and CDR2 is SYDVKM in the germline V gene. The V end lost 6 bases, the J end lost 5 bases, and 20 bases lay between the germline ends. CDR3 length: 15 residues. The CDR3 loop reads CASSPASARIDEQYF. In DNA, the CDR3 is TGTGCCAGCAGCCCTGCCTCGGCGAGAATCGACGAGCAGTACTTC.

The V gene is TRBV6-6, the J gene TRBJ2-7, with a tentative D call TRBD1 (6 bases). V lost 4 bases and J 1 base, leaving 14 bases between the germline ends. Germline lookup yields CDR1 MNHNY and CDR2 SVGAGI (reference sequence). This CDR3 spans 15 amino acids. The CDR3 DNA follows: TGTGCCAGCAGTTTACGACAGGATCCTTCCTACGAGCAGTACTTC. This encodes CASSLRQDPSYEQYF.

Of note for this clone: Other DNA sequences in this specimen translate into the identical CDR3. The J gene is TRBJ1-3, the V gene TRBV5-1, with D possibly being TRBD1 (5 bases). Trimming stripped 1 base from V and 4 bases from J, with 9 bases between. CDR3 length: 14 residues. Germline V gives CDR1 SGHRS, CDR2 YFSETQ. The CDR3 region is CASSLQGSGNTIYF. Here the CDR3 DNA reads TGCGCCAGCAGCTTGCAGGGTTCCGGAAACACCATATATTTT.

For this clone: Other DNA sequences in this specimen translate into the identical CDR3. This rearrangement joins TRBV4-3 to TRBJ2-3; D remains unclear. The germline V gene has CDR1 LGHNA and CDR2 YSLEER. Deletions cut 0 bases from V and 6 bases from J, with 7 bases between. CDR3 length: 13 amino acids. The DNA of the CDR3 is TGCGCCAGCAGCCAAGATGCGCGGGATACGCAGTATTTT. Translation: CASSQDARDTQYF.

On this clone itself: The same CDR3 can be traced to other DNA sequences in this sample. V usage is TRBV29-1 and J usage is TRBJ1-1, with D unresolved. V was cut by 7 bases and J by 0 bases, with 12 bases left in between. Per the germline V gene, CDR1 is SQVTM and CDR2 is ANQGSEA. The CDR3 contains 13 residues. The CDR3 DNA reads TGCAGCGCCGAACGGAGCTTGAACACTGAAGCTTTCTTT. Translated, it gives CSAERSLNTEAFF.

The gene calls are TRBV5-1 and TRBJ2-2, with TRBD2 matching over 8 bases. The CDR3 totals 15 residues. V gave up 2 bases and J gave up 4 bases; unmatched junction bases: 4. CDR1 is SGHRS and CDR2 is YFSETQ in the germline V gene. CDR3 DNA: TGCGCCAGCAGCTTCGGACTAGCTGGCACCGGGGAGCTGTTTTTT. Translation: CASSFGLAGTGELFF.

The rearrangement joins TRBV2 to TRBJ2-3; 8 bases are shared with TRBD2. This CDR3 region has 15 residues. Germline V gene sequence: CDR1 SNHLY, CDR2 FYNNEI. Unmatched junction bases numbered 5, after V lost 6 bases and J lost 0 bases. The CDR3 spells CASRVTSVSTDTQYF. The CDR3 nucleotides read TGTGCCAGCAGGGTGACTAGCGTGAGCACAGATACGCAGTATTTT.

This clone was counted once. V is TRBV5-4 and J is TRBJ2-1, with D perhaps matching TRBD2 (6 bases). This CDR3 has 16 residues. CDR1 and CDR2 from the germline V gene are SGHNT and YYREEE (reference sequence). V was clipped by 5 bases and J by 7 bases, with 22 bases between them. This CDR3 reads CASSPVGSASGNEQFF. CDR3 bases: TGTGCCAGCAGTCCCGTCGGGAGTGCCTCTGGAAATGAGCAGTTCTTC.

V gene TRBV12-1 combines with J gene TRBJ1-6; no check of the table's D call, TRBD1, against the DNA was made. TRBV12-1 is annotated as a pseudogene. This CDR3 has 17 residues. The CDR3 coding sequence is TGTGCCAGCAGCTTTCAGACAGGGTTGGAGGATAATTCACCCCTCCACTTT. Amino acids: CASSFQTGLEDNSPLHF.

This clone was seen just once. The genes are TRBV30 and TRBJ1-6; 8 bases fit TRBD1. This CDR3 contains 15 residues. Germline V gives CDR1 GTSNPN, CDR2 SVGIG (reference sequence). V shed 4 bases and J 1 base; nucleotides not matched to a gene: 3. Written as DNA, the CDR3 is TGTGCCTGGACCCAGGGGGCTTCCTATAATTCACCCCTCCACTTT. Protein sequence: CAWTQGASYNSPLHF.

The chain links TRBV13 to TRBJ1-2; no definite D call. The CDR3 is 13 residues long. V lost 5 bases, J lost 2 bases, and 9 bases lay in between. CDR1 and CDR2 (germline): PRHDT, FYEKMQ (reference sequence). The CDR3 bases are TGTGCCAGCAGCCAACAACAAAACTATGGCTACACCTTC. It encodes CASSQQQNYGYTF.

V and J are TRBV7-7 and TRBJ1-1; possibly TRBD1 for D (5 bases). The CDR3 consists of 10 residues. Germline V CDR1 and CDR2: SSHAT, FNYEAQ (reference sequence). The DNA of the CDR3 is TGTGCTAGGGGAGCTAGGGGCGCTTTCTTT. This encodes CARGARGAFF. Filled out from reference TRBV7-7 and TRBJ1-1, the complete variable domain reads GAGVSQSPRYKVTKRGQDVTLRCDPISSHATLYWYQQALGQGPEFLTYFNYEAQPDKSGLPSDRFSAERPEGSISTLTIQRTEQRDSAMYRCARGARGAFFGQGTRLTVV.

This chain links TRBV5-1 with TRBJ2-5; unclear D gene. V lost 0 bases, J lost 2 bases, and 5 bases lay in between. This CDR3 is 13 amino acids long. Germline lookup yields CDR1 SGHRS and CDR2 YFSETQ. The CDR3 DNA sequence: TGCGCCAGCAGCTTGGCGAATCAAGAGACCCAGTACTTC. Translated, it gives CASSLANQETQYF.

The chain uses TRBV6-6 and TRBJ1-5, with D perhaps matching TRBD1 (5 bases). Trimming removed 7 bases from V and 5 bases from J, with 9 bases in between. Per germline, CDR1 MNHNY and CDR2 SVGAGI (reference sequence). The CDR3 runs 12 residues. This CDR3 reads CASTLGDQPQHF. The CDR3 DNA follows: TGTGCCAGCACTTTAGGGGATCAGCCCCAGCATTTT.

The chain joins TRBV6-1 to TRBJ1-4, with D unresolved. CDR3 length: 14 residues. Germline CDR1 and CDR2: MNHNS and SASEGT. Trimming removed 6 bases at V and 0 bases at J, with 8 bases between. The CDR3 sequence is CASSRDPTNEKLFF. CDR3 nucleotides: TGTGCCAGCAGCAGAGATCCAACTAATGAAAAACTGTTTTTT.